The subject of this entry is one TCR beta chain. Its target is unknown. This entry belongs to a study of T cell responses to AZD1222 COVID-19 vaccine. The assay was immunoSEQ multiplex PCR, and TCRdb's table has in-frame clones only and misses some. Of around 160,000 clones listed, around nine tenths are singletons. Points from the study as a whole: Donor demographics were predominantly white British with a female majority; clonal diversity may be underestimated. When two AZD1222 doses had been given, Spike-specific TCR breadth and depth rose.

Germline V gene sequence: CDR1 SGHTA, CDR2 FQGTGA. Trimming took 0 bases from V and 8 from J, leaving 10 bases between them. The CDR3 runs 13 residues. The rearrangement uses TRBV7-3 and TRBJ1-2; unclear D gene. The clonotype was recovered from an adult in good health. Sequenced here: peripheral blood, sampled on day 0 of AZD1222 vaccination. This CDR3 reads CASSLTGYRGYTF. In nucleotides, the CDR3 is TGTGCCAGCAGCTTAACAGGGTACCGCGGCTACACCTTC.